A single sample gave rise to the 5 T cell receptor beta chains below, sequenced in a study of regulatory T cells in long-lasting Graves disease. Building of the TCR beta libraries involved iRepertoire HTBI primers and Arm-PCR of CDR3 regions. TCRdb called the multiplex PCR reads again in MiXCR, with one record for every CDR3 protein. The sample contains 400,000 to 550,000 distinct CDR3 sequences, 14% to 15% of which appear only once. Specified time point: newly diagnosed GD, antithyroid drugs for less than 3 months. From RNA extracted from PBMCs, the TCR library was made. The sample also formed part of further work on T cells in Graves' hyperthyroidism and ophthalmopathy.

Sequencing was performed on peripheral blood mononuclear cells (PBMCs), taken at new diagnosis, from a patient treated with antithyroid drugs. All receptors derive from a woman aged 25 to 39 with Graves disease.

At least ten counts were recorded for this clonotype. The rearrangement uses TRBV6-1 and TRBJ1-1; 7 nucleotides line up with TRBD1. CDR3 length equals 16 residues. Germline CDR1 and CDR2: MNHNS and SASEGT. V was clipped by 7 bases and J by 0 bases; unmatched bases: 11. Here the CDR3 reads CASTRLGQYMNTEAFF. As DNA, the CDR3 is TGTGCCAGCACCAGACTGGGACAGTATATGAACACTGAAGCTTTCTTT.

This clonotype was seen ten or more times. The chain employs TRBV11-2 and TRBJ1-1, with D maybe TRBD1 (5 bases). This CDR3 is 15 amino acids long. The V and J ends lost 5 bases and 1 base respectively, with 14 bases between them. Germline CDR1 is SGHAT and CDR2 is FQNNGV. The CDR3 protein is CASSLDWGENTEAFF. As DNA, the CDR3 is TGTGCCAGCAGCCTCGACTGGGGCGAGAACACTGAAGCTTTCTTT.

This clonotype was counted between two and nine times. The V call is TRBV6-2 or TRBV6-3, the J call TRBJ1-3, with no clear D. Germline V gene data show CDR1 as MNHEY and CDR2 as SVGEGT. The CDR3 consists of 17 residues. V lost 1 base and J lost 0, with 13 bases in between. CDR3 protein: CASSYLGLSFSGNTIYF. DNA of the CDR3: TGTGCCAGCAGTTACTTGGGGTTATCCTTCTCTGGAAACACCATATATTTT.

This clonotype has a count of ten or more. The chain joins TRBV3-1 to TRBJ2-5; possibly TRBD1 for D (7 bases). Germline V lookup: CDR1 LGHDT, CDR2 YNNKEL (reference sequence). This CDR3 comprises 18 residues. V dropped 0 bases and J dropped 8 bases, with 25 bases sitting between them. This CDR3 reads CASSQEVPGQPGRDTQYF. The CDR3, as DNA: TGTGCCAGCAGCCAAGAAGTCCCGGGACAGCCGGGGCGGGATACCCAGTACTTC.

This clonotype was observed at least ten times. The rearrangement links TRBV27 to TRBJ2-7, with 8 bases that match TRBD1. Germline loops: CDR1 MNHEY, CDR2 SMNVEV (reference sequence). There are 14 residues in the CDR3. J gave up 3 bases and V 6 bases, and 7 bases lay outside the gene matches. The CDR3 loop is CASRPGGAGYEQYF. CDR3 sequence (DNA): TGTGCCAGCAGACCAGGGGGCGCGGGCTACGAGCAGTACTTC.